The 17 T cell receptor beta chains below all came from one sample that was sequenced in a study of OX40 agonist ivuxolimab in advanced cancers. Data came from immunoSEQ multiplex PCR; TCRdb stores just in-frame clones and leaves some out. Here the sample spans about 62,000 clones, roughly 84% being singletons. Source: CD4+ or CD8+ T cells sorted from blood, taken in a trial of the OX40 agonist ivuxolimab. The receptors originated from an adult with an advanced solid tumor such as melanoma, head and neck, liver or kidney cancer.

V usage is TRBV19 and J usage is TRBJ2-1, with 14 bases fitting TRBD2. From germline, CDR1 is LNHDA and CDR2 SQIVND (reference sequence). This CDR3 region has 19 residues. J was trimmed by 6 bases and V by 2 bases; bases with no gene match: 12. For the CDR3, the DNA is TGTGCCAGTAGTATATTAGGTGGGACTAGCGGGGGACGATCCAATGAGCAGTTCTTC. Its protein product is CASSILGGTSGGRSNEQFF.

The chain has TRBV7-2 and TRBJ1-2; 8 bases match TRBD1. The CDR3 has 14 residues. V was clipped by 1 base and J by 2 bases; unmatched bases: 0. In germline, CDR1 is SGHTA, CDR2 FQGNSA. The CDR3 DNA reads as TGTGCCAGCAGCTTAGGGACAGGGAACTATGGCTACACCTTC. Translation: CASSLGTGNYGYTF.

This chain uses TRBV5-1 with TRBJ1-2; D possibly corresponds to TRBD1 (5 bases). This CDR3 comprises 17 residues. CDR1 and CDR2 from the germline V gene are SGHRS and YFSETQ. Between the trimmed V and J ends, which lost 4 bases and 0 bases, there was a span of 19 bases. CDR3 sequence (DNA): TGCGCCAGCAGCCCCCTCCTGGGGGGGACCTCTAACTATGGCTACACCTTC. Its translation is CASSPLLGGTSNYGYTF.

The chain employs TRBV4-2 and TRBJ2-5; tentatively, D is TRBD1 (6 bases). The J call may not be correct, given that the DNA end is closer to TRBJ2-7. The germline CDR1 and CDR2 sequences are LGHNA and YNFKEQ. The CDR3 runs to 16 residues. The CDR3 sequence is CASSQVVSGQGYEQYF. The CDR3 bases are TGTGCCAGCAGCCAAGTTGTATCGGGACAAGGCTACGAGCAGTACTTC.

At least ten counts were recorded for this clone. This chain uses TRBV27 with TRBJ1-6, with TRBD1 matching over 7 bases. The CDR3 spans 16 residues. CDR1 is MNHEY, CDR2 SMNVEV, per germline (reference sequence). With 5 bases clipped from V and 7 bases from J, the junction kept 11 bases outside the gene matches. The CDR3, as DNA: TGTGCCAGCAGTGTATTTACAGGGGTAGGGAATTCACCCCTCCACTTT. It is translated as CASSVFTGVGNSPLHF.

The J gene is TRBJ1-2, the V gene TRBV6-5, with D maybe TRBD1 (5 bases). Germline CDR1 and CDR2: MNHEY and SVGAGI. Trimming pared 6 bases from V and 2 bases from J, leaving 16 bases between. The CDR3 totals 15 residues. CDR3 residues: CASSLRQTLNYGYTF. The CDR3, as DNA: TGTGCCAGCAGCCTTAGACAGACCCTGAACTATGGCTACACCTTC.

In this sample, this clone turned up a few times. This sequence joins TRBV4-2 and TRBJ1-1; D is ambiguous. The CDR3 has 11 residues. CDR1 and CDR2 (germline): LGHNA, YNFKEQ. V lost 4 bases, J lost 7 bases, and 7 bases lay in between. Here the CDR3 reads CASSRGFEAFF. In DNA, the CDR3 is TGTGCCAGCAGCCGCGGGTTTGAAGCTTTCTTT.

The chain employs TRBV7-8 and TRBJ2-1, with D unclear. Germline values: CDR1 SGHVS, CDR2 FQNEAQ. CDR3 length: 13 residues. Trimming left V 2 bases short and J 5 bases short, with 7 bases between. CDR3 nucleotide sequence: TGTGCCAGCAGCTTAAACAGAGACAATGAGCAGTTCTTC. This sequence encodes CASSLNRDNEQFF.

The DNA of the CDR3 is TGCGCCAGCAGCCAAGATAAGGGACGCACAGATACGCAGTATTTT. Its protein is CASSQDKGRTDTQYF. The chain combines TRBV4-1 with TRBJ2-3, with D perhaps being TRBD1 or TRBD2 (5 bases each). V lost 0 bases and J lost 1, with 8 bases in between. This CDR3 has 15 residues. In germline, CDR1 is MGHRA, CDR2 YSYEKL.

The chain carries TRBV6-1 and TRBJ1-3; perhaps TRBD1 as D (6 bases). Germline-derived CDR1 and CDR2 are MNHNS and SASEGT. This CDR3 has 16 amino acids. Trimming took 4 bases from V and 0 from J, leaving 13 bases between them. The CDR3 bases are TGTGCCAGCAGTGGGCCCAGGACAGTCTCTGGAAACACCATATATTTT. Its translation: CASSGPRTVSGNTIYF.

The chain has TRBV18 and TRBJ2-1; maybe TRBD1 (5 bases). Trimming took off 6 bases at V and 0 bases at J, with 15 bases between the two ends. The CDR3 consists of 16 residues. Germline-derived CDR1 and CDR2 are KGHSH and LQKENI. CDR3 sequence (DNA): TGTGCCAGCTCGCCAACCACAGGTTACTCCTACAATGAGCAGTTCTTC. Translating gives CASSPTTGYSYNEQFF.

This clone was detected only once. The chain joins TRBV7-6 to TRBJ1-5, with TRBD1 as a possible D gene (5 bases). CDR3 length: 17 residues. The germline V gene has CDR1 SGHVS and CDR2 FNYEAQ. Trimming took off 1 base at V and 6 bases at J, with 19 bases between the two ends. CDR3 protein: CASSLGGSGRSRQPQHF. CDR3 in DNA: TGTGCCAGCAGCTTAGGGGGGTCGGGTAGGTCCCGTCAGCCCCAGCATTTT.

This CDR3 is CASSPESGRGQFF. CDR3 DNA sequence: TGTGCCAGCTCCCCGGAGTCGGGGAGGGGGCAGTTCTTC. The rearrangement uses TRBV18 and TRBJ2-1; TRBD2 aligns across 7 bases. This CDR3 spans 13 amino acids. The V segment lost 6 bases and the J segment 12 bases; nucleotides outside the gene matches: 11. Per germline, CDR1 KGHSH and CDR2 LQKENI.

This chain connects TRBV2 to TRBJ1-2; weak D call: TRBD1 (6 bases). Germline CDR1 SNHLY, CDR2 FYNNEI. This CDR3 contains 15 residues. V was pared by 3 bases and J by 8 bases, with 19 bases between. CDR3 coding DNA: TGTGCCAGCAGTGATTCCAAAGGGGGTATCGGAGGCTACACCTTC. Translated: CASSDSKGGIGGYTF.

The table lists this clone with a few counts. The gene calls are TRBV2 and TRBJ1-1; no clear D. The CDR3 covers 13 residues. Germline V CDR1 and CDR2: SNHLY, FYNNEI. With 5 bases removed from V and 5 bases from J, the gap between germline ends came to 12 bases. The CDR3 bases are TGTGCCAGCAGTCCTCGAAGAGAGACTGAAGCTTTCTTT. Protein product: CASSPRRETEAFF.

The rearrangement uses TRBV6-1 and TRBJ1-3, with D perhaps TRBD1 (6 bases). V lost 4 bases to trimming and J lost 4 bases, with 11 bases between them. This CDR3 is built from 14 residues. Germline V gene data show CDR1 as MNHNS and CDR2 as SASEGT. The CDR3 nucleotides are TGTGCCAGCAGTGGAAATGGGGGCGGAAACACCATATATTTT. This codes for CASSGNGGGNTIYF.

The V and J genes are TRBV9 and TRBJ2-7; a possible D gene is TRBD2 (6 bases). This CDR3 region has 14 residues. Trimming cost V 0 bases and J 3 bases, with 10 bases left between them. CDR1 and CDR2 from the germline V gene are SGDLS and YYNGEE. This CDR3 reads CASSVAAGRYEQYF. The DNA of the CDR3 is TGTGCCAGCAGCGTAGCAGCGGGCCGCTACGAGCAGTACTTC.